This T cell receptor beta chain was sequenced in a study of CD8+ T cells in alopecia areata. Following RNA extraction, reverse transcription yielded cDNA that acted as the sequencing template. Repertoires were generated with immunoSEQ multiplex PCR, while TCRdb's copy carries only in-frame clones and drops some. The table lists 65,000 to 100,000 clones, approximately 50% of them singletons. CDR3 length equals 14 residues. The germline gives CDR1 SGHRS, CDR2 YFSETQ. The ends were cut back, 3 bases at V and 10 bases at J, with 19 bases in the middle. This chain uses TRBV5-1 with TRBJ1-1; D ambiguous. Source material: NKG2D-high CD8+ T cells sorted from blood. This sequence originates from a human donor with alopecia areata. CDR3 sequence reads: CASSSAEEGLLAFF. In DNA, the CDR3 is TGCGCCAGCAGCTCAGCGGAAGAAGGTCTCCTAGCTTTCTTT.